The 21 T cell receptor beta chains listed next were all sequenced from one sample in a study of tumor-infiltrating lymphocytes in primary liver carcinoma (dated by TCRdb to 2017 to 2019). Sequenced using an Illumina HiSeq 2500. Starting from about 550 ng total RNA, TCRbeta-specific cDNA was produced by reverse transcription with a constant-region primer and ProtoScript II reverse transcriptase. The TCRbeta libraries were prepared through three rounds of nested multiplex PCR following a slightly modified ARM-PCR procedure. Multiplex TRBV1-TRBV30 forward primers and a Cbeta reverse primer were used in the first two PCR rounds, each of which was run for 9 to 11 cycles. In TCRdb, the public reads were trimmed at Q25 with fastp and aligned with MiXCR, with productive beta chains retained. Rows are combined by CDR3 protein, so each entry shows the most common genes and DNA. The sample table records about 78,000 distinct CDR3 sequences; 55% to 75% of these occur just once. The ten largest make up around 30% of the sample.

Total RNA and DNA were co-extracted from roughly 18-30 mg of bulk tissue with the AllPrep DNA/RNA mini kit, without cell sorting. Sequencing was done on a sample of liver tumor tissue from sampling region 4. This sample's cell subset or site label indicates: tumor region T4, right-lateral pole. Every receptor here comes from a man aged 35 to 55 with primary liver carcinoma and hepatitis B virus infection.

V gene TRBV29-1 combines with J gene TRBJ2-7, with a weak D call TRBD1 (6 bases). The better agreement between TRBJ2-1 and the DNA end casts doubt on the J call. The CDR3 totals 13 residues. CDR1 SQVTM and CDR2 ANQGSEA come from the germline V gene. The CDR3 DNA reads as TGCAGCGTTGAAGGTACGGACAGCAACGAGCAGTTCTTC. Translating it yields CSVEGTDSNEQFF.

Remarks on this clonotype: Sequence at one end of the junction differs from germline and may be a read error. The chain couples TRBV12-3 or TRBV12-4 to TRBJ2-7; 7 nucleotides align to TRBD2. The CDR3 is 14 residues long. The CDR3 nucleotides are TGTGCCAGCGGTCTCTTAGCGGGTGTCTACGAGGAGTACTTC. Encoded protein: CASGLLAGVYEEYF.

This clonotype appeared many times. The gene calls are TRBV10-2 and TRBJ2-7; D is unresolved. CDR3 length: 13 residues. Trimming pared 5 bases from V and 4 bases from J, leaving 12 bases between. Germline CDR1 is WSHSY and CDR2 is SAAADI. CDR3 protein: CASSKGPNYEQYF. The CDR3, as DNA: TGCGCCAGCAGTAAAGGACCGAATTACGAGCAGTACTTC.

Sample share makes this clonotype medium-sized. V and J are TRBV11-2 and TRBJ1-2; no clear D gene. The V gene's germline CDR1 is SGHAT and CDR2 FQNNGV. V was clipped by 5 bases and J by 8 bases, with 15 bases between them. CDR3 length: 13 amino acids. CDR3 DNA sequence: TGTGCCAGCAGCGCCGACGGCCAGGAGGGCTACACCTTC. It specifies CASSADGQEGYTF.

V usage is TRBV11-2 and J usage is TRBJ2-1; the match to TRBD1 covers 8 bases. The junction had 13 bases not matched to a gene; V was cut back by 9 bases and J by 3 bases. The germline V gene encodes CDR1 SGHAT and CDR2 FQNNGV. The CDR3 spans 16 residues. The CDR3 sequence is CASNQSTGGVYNEQFF. The CDR3 DNA reads as TGTGCCAGTAACCAGTCCACAGGGGGAGTCTACAATGAGCAGTTCTTC.

This clonotype was detected many times. The chain uses TRBV6-6 and TRBJ2-1; TRBD1 or TRBD2 may be the D gene (7 bases each). CDR1 and CDR2 (germline): MNHNY, SVGAGI (reference sequence). The CDR3 loop spans 14 amino acids. V was pared by 4 bases and J by 12 bases, with 19 bases between. The CDR3: CASSSNRQGGRQFF. DNA for the CDR3: TGTGCCAGCAGTTCCAACCGTCAGGGGGGGAGGCAGTTCTTC.

Turning to this clonotype: The CDR3 does not end in the conserved phenylalanine or tryptophan, so this is likely a read error. This chain joins TRBV29-1 and TRBJ2-3, with 8 bases matching TRBD1. CDR1 is SQVTM and CDR2 is ANQGSEA in the germline V gene. The CDR3 contains 14 residues. CDR3 sequence reads: CSVVAGTGLDTQYL. CDR3 bases: TGCAGTGTTGTGGCCGGGACAGGACTAGATACGCAGTATCTT.

Points on this clonotype: The junction and the germline gene differ at one end; a read error may be behind it. CDR3 protein: CVSSQEGLAAYEQYF. The DNA for the CDR3 is TGCGTCAGCAGCCAAGAGGGACTGGCGGCCTACGAGCAGTACTTC. V is TRBV4-1 and J is TRBJ2-7; the D gene is possibly TRBD2 (6 bases). Germline CDR1 and CDR2: MGHRA and YSYEKL. CDR3 length: 15 amino acids.

For this clonotype: A much larger clone sits a single nucleotide away, making a read error possible. This CDR3 is missing its conserved last phenylalanine or tryptophan, likely due to a read error. The rearrangement joins TRBV28 to TRBJ2-1; a weak D match, TRBD2 (5 bases). The germline gives CDR1 MDHEN, CDR2 SYDVKM. Trimming took off 8 bases at V and 2 bases at J, with 13 bases between the two ends. This CDR3 is built from 14 residues. This chain's CDR3 is CASRGYGPYNEQFL. The CDR3 nucleotides read TGTGCCAGCCGGGGATACGGTCCCTACAATGAGCAGTTCTTA.

With respect to this clonotype: A much larger clonotype is one base distant, so this may be a read error. The chain links TRBV10-2 to TRBJ1-5; the D gene is possibly TRBD1 (5 bases). The CDR3 consists of 16 residues. Germline V CDR1 and CDR2: WSHSY, SAAADI. V gave up 5 bases and J gave up 2 bases, with 16 bases separating them. CDR3 amino acids: CASSPTGSWGNQPQHF. The CDR3 DNA reads as TGCGCCAGCAGTCCCACAGGCAGCTGGGGCAATCAGCCCCAGCATTTT.

The rearrangement links TRBV11-2 to TRBJ2-1, with D possibly being TRBD1 (6 bases). The CDR3 is 15 residues long. The germline gives CDR1 SGHAT, CDR2 FQNNGV. V gave up 8 bases and J gave up 10 bases, with 24 bases separating them. The CDR3 nucleotides are TGTGCCAGCGTAGTAGGGTACCTCCGGGGACACGAGCAGTTCTTC. This sequence encodes CASVVGYLRGHEQFF.

This clonotype appeared once. Because it lacks the conserved phenylalanine or tryptophan at the end, this CDR3 is likely a read error. The chain carries TRBV11-2 and TRBJ2-3; D might be TRBD2 (6 bases). In germline, CDR1 is SGHAT, CDR2 FQNNGV. There are 14 residues in the CDR3. CDR3 sequence: CVGGAREPADTQYL. The CDR3 DNA follows: TGTGTCGGAGGGGCACGAGAGCCCGCAGATACGCAGTATTTG.

A word on this clonotype: A read error may account for a junction end that differs from germline. This chain connects TRBV6-6 to TRBJ1-5; D may be TRBD1 (5 bases). CDR3 length equals 13 residues. Per germline, CDR1 MNHNY and CDR2 SVGAGI (reference sequence). CDR3 residues: CARRDGSNQSQHF. DNA for the CDR3: TGTGCCCGCAGGGACGGTAGTAATCAGTCCCAGCATTTT.

This clonotype was seen ten or more times. The CDR3 bases are TGTGCCAGCATTGGACTAGCGGGGCTTGGTGAGCAGTTCTTC. Amino acids: CASIGLAGLGEQFF. The chain couples TRBV12-3 or TRBV12-4 to TRBJ2-1; 12 bases are a match to TRBD2. J gave up 9 bases and V 7 bases, and 7 bases lay outside the gene matches. There are 14 residues in the CDR3.

On this clonotype: At one end, the junction sequence differs from germline, possibly due to a read error. The chain carries TRBV4-2 and TRBJ2-7; D is possibly TRBD2 (5 bases). Germline CDR1 is LGHNA and CDR2 is YNFKEQ. This CDR3 has 15 amino acids. The CDR3 sequence: CASNQEPGKGYEQYF. In nucleotides, the CDR3 is TGTGCCAGCAACCAAGAGCCGGGAAAGGGCTACGAGCAGTACTTC.

This clonotype was found once. An end of the junction does not agree with germline; a read error may underlie this. The chain is built from TRBV28 and TRBJ1-6; D uncertain. CDR3 size: 12 residues. Germline lookup yields CDR1 MDHEN and CDR2 SYDVKM. The CDR3 nucleotides are TGTGCCAGCACTTTATGGGCGTCACCCCTCCACTTT. This translates into CASTLWASPLHF.

Details on this clonotype: This may be a read error: a much more frequent sequence differs by one nucleotide. The chain uses TRBV6-1 and TRBJ2-6; a possible D gene is TRBD2 (5 bases). Germline V gene lookup returns CDR1 MNHNS and CDR2 SASEGT. CDR3 length: 15 residues. This chain's CDR3 is CASSEGSSVANVLTF. The CDR3 nucleotides read TGTGCCAGCAGTGAGGGGAGCTCTGTGGCCAACGTCCTGACTTTC.

The genes are TRBV19 and TRBJ2-5; 9 nucleotides match TRBD1. V lost 8 bases, J lost 4 bases, and 5 bases stayed unmatched. CDR1 LNHDA and CDR2 SQIVND come from the germline V gene (reference sequence). The CDR3 has 13 amino acids. The CDR3 is CASSVTGGETQYF. The CDR3 DNA sequence: TGTGCCAGTTCCGTGACAGGGGGAGAGACCCAGTACTTC.

V is TRBV5-4 and J is TRBJ2-1; 9 bases fit TRBD2. Germline values: CDR1 SGHNT, CDR2 YYREEE (reference sequence). This CDR3 is 15 amino acids long. The V segment lost 3 bases and the J segment 10 bases; nucleotides outside the gene matches: 11. CDR3 DNA sequence: TGTGCCAGCAGCTGTGGGGCTAGCGGGAATCCCGAGCAGTTCTTC. Protein: CASSCGASGNPEQFF.

This clonotype was counted many times. The chain combines TRBV10-2 with TRBJ1-1; D call uncertain. V lost 0 bases, J lost 0 bases, and 8 bases lay in between. The CDR3 spans 15 residues. Germline assignment: CDR1 WSHSY and CDR2 SAAADI. CDR3 sequence: CASSESSSVNTEAFF. CDR3 nucleotides: TGCGCCAGCAGTGAGTCGAGCAGTGTGAACACTGAAGCTTTCTTT.

This chain uses TRBV12-3 or TRBV12-4 with TRBJ1-2; D is undetermined. This CDR3 comprises 15 residues. Trimming took 6 bases from V and 4 from J, leaving 18 bases between them. In DNA, the CDR3 is TGTGCCAGCAGCCTCGGCATCGCTTTGGGCTATGGCTACACCTTC. Translated: CASSLGIALGYGYTF.